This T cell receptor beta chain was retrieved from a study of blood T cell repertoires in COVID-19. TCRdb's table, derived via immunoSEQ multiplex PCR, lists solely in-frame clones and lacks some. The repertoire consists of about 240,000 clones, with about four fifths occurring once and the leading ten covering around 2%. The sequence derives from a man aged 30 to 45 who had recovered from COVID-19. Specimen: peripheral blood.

The CDR3 coding sequence is TGTGCCAGCAGCCCTAGTCGTAATGAAAAACTGTTTTTT. Its translation: CASSPSRNEKLFF. The rearrangement links TRBV11-2 to TRBJ1-4; D gene unclear. Germline V gene data show CDR1 as SGHAT and CDR2 as FQNNGV. Trimming took 5 bases from V and 4 from J, leaving 8 bases between them. The CDR3 is made up of 13 amino acids.